This TCR beta chain was obtained from a study of Graves' ophthalmopathy and Graves' hyperthyroidism. Using RNA transcripts, the TCR beta CDR3 regions were amplified. RT-PCR was first run with HTBI primers, then multiplex PCR in a second round. Via MiXCR, TCRdb re-called the multiplex PCR reads, giving one row per CDR3 protein. The sample has 200,000 to 250,000 distinct CDR3 sequences, around a fifth seen once. The CDR3 covers 13 residues. In germline, CDR1 is LNHDA, CDR2 SQIVND (reference sequence). Trimming removed 1 base at V and 6 bases at J, with 7 bases between. This clonotype has at least ten counts.

This TCR was sampled from a woman in her fifties or sixties with Graves' ophthalmopathy. Specimen: peripheral blood. The rearrangement links TRBV19 to TRBJ1-5; no reliable D call. CDR3 sequence: CASSIVRSQPQHF. In nucleotides, the CDR3 is TGTGCCAGTAGTATAGTAAGATCTCAGCCCCAGCATTTT.